This T cell receptor beta chain derives from a study of metastatic and nonmetastatic thyroid tumors. The wider study: Repertoires from malignant and benign thyroid patients were compared across blood and tumor or nodule tissue.

The count of this clone is one. Its specificity is unknown. Losses at the gene ends were 5 bases for V and 2 bases for J; bases not matched to a gene: 7. Germline assignment: CDR1 DFQATT and CDR2 SNEGSKA (reference sequence). This CDR3 contains 15 residues. Ahead of thyroid surgery, no patient had received treatment of any kind. As originally analysed: Construction of a distant-metastasis classifier for papillary thyroid cancer relied on CDR3 differences across clinicopathological groups. TCRdb used MiXCR to call clones anew from the PCR reads. The V and J calls were determined by TCRdb, not by the authors. The table has 5,000 to 7,000 clones, 33% seen once; the top ten hold more than 20%. Points from the study as a whole: It was reported that TCR beta diversity was significantly higher in malignant thyroid tumors than benign nodules, in blood and tumor.

The chain combines TRBV20-1 with TRBJ1-1; TRBD1 aligns across 11 bases. This clonotype originated in a female donor with papillary thyroid cancer or a benign thyroid nodule (not recorded which). Some clones in this sample may be carry-over from other donors' samples. Sequencing was done on a sample of adjacent normal tissue. The CDR3 DNA reads as TGCAGTGCTGGAGGGACAGGGGGATTTAACACTGAAGCTTTCTTT. Amino acid sequence: CSAGGTGGFNTEAFF.